Given below is one T cell receptor (beta chain) in context. Sequenced by immunoSEQ multiplex PCR; TCRdb stores in-frame clones only, minus some. The sample lists under 300,000 clones, 85% to 90% occurring once. This sample was taken from a study of blood T cell repertoires in COVID-19. Germline V CDR1 and CDR2: SGHVS, FQNEAQ. Trimming left V 5 bases short and J 7 bases short, with 15 bases between. The CDR3 length is 13 residues. The genes are TRBV7-8 and TRBJ2-7; D may be TRBD1 (6 bases). This TCR was recovered from a woman aged 40 to 49 who had recovered from COVID-19. Material: peripheral blood. The CDR3 bases are TGTGCCAGCAGCCCAGGGGTCGCCCCAGAGCAGTACTTC. It is translated as CASSPGVAPEQYF.